This T cell receptor (beta chain) was sequenced during a study of blood T cells in healthy people across ages. It was with a sample-barcoded 5' primer and a J-beta primer mix that a second PCR of about 7 to 12 cycles was run. From the 5' RACE reads, TCRdb called clonotypes with MiXCR, one entry per CDR3 protein. The sample holds about 1.4 million distinct CDR3 sequences; roughly 60% are singletons and the top ten take roughly 7%. The sequenced material came from blood. This clonotype was sampled from a man aged 18 to 30 in good health.

The CDR3 is CASSFYAGEIYEQYF. CDR3 in DNA: TGTGCCAGCAGTTTTTATGCAGGGGAGATCTACGAGCAGTACTTC. V usage is TRBV27 and J usage is TRBJ2-7; possibly TRBD1 for D (6 bases). The CDR3 is 15 amino acids. Per the germline V gene, CDR1 is MNHEY and CDR2 is SMNVEV (reference sequence). V lost 3 bases, J lost 3 bases, and 15 bases lay in between.